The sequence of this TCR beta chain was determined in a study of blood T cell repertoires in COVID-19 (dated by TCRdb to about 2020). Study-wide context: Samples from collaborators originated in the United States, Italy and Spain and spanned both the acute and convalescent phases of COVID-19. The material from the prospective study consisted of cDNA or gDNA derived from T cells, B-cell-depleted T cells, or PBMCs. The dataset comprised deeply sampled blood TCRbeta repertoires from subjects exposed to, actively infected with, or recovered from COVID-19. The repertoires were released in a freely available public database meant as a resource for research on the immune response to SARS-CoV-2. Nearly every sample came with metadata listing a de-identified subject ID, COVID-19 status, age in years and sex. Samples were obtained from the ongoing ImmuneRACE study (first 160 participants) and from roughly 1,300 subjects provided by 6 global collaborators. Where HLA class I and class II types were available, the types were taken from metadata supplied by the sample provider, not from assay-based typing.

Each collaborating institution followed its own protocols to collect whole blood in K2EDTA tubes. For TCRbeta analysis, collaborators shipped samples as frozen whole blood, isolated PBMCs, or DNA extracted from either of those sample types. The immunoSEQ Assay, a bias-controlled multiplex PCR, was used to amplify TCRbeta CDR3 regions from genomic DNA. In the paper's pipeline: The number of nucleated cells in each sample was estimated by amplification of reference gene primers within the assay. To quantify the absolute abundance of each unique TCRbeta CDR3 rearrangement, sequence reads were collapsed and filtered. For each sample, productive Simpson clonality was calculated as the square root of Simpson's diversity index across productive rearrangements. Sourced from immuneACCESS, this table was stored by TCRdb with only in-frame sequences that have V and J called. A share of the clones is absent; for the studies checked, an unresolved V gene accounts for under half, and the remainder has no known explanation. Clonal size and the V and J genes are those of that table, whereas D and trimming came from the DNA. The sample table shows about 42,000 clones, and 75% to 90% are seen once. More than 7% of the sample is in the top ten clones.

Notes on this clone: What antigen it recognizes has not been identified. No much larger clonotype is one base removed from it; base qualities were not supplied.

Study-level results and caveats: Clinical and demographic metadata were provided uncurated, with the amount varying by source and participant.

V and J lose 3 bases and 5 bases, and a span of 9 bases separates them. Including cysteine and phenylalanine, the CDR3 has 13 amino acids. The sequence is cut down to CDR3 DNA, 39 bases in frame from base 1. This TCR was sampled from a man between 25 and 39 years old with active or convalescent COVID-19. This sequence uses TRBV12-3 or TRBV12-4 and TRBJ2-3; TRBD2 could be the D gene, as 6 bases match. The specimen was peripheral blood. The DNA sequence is TGTGCCAGCAGTTTTGGCGGGAAAGATACGCAGTATTTT. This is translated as CASSFGGKDTQYF.